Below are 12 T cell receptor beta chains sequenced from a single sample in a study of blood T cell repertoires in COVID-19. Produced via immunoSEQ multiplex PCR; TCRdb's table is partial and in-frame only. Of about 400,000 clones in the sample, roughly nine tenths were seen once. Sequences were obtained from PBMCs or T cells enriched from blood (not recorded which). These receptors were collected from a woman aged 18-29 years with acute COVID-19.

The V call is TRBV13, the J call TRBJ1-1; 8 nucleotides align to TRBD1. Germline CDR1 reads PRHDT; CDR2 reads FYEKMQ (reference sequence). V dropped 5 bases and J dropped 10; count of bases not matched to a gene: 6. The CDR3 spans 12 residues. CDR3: CASSLRTGTAFF. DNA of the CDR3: TGTGCCAGCAGCCTACGGACAGGGACAGCTTTCTTT.

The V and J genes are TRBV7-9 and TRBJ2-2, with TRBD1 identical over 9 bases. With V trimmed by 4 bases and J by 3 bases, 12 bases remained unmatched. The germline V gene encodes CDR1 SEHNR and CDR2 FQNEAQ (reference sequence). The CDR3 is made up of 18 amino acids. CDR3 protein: CASSSGQGSSHYTGELFF. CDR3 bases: TGTGCCAGCAGCTCTGGACAGGGGAGTAGTCACTACACCGGGGAGCTGTTTTTT.

The DNA for the CDR3 is TGTGCCAGCAAATCCGGGACAGGGTCGTACGAGCAGTACTTC. Translated, it gives CASKSGTGSYEQYF. The gene calls are TRBV2 and TRBJ2-7; 9 bases match TRBD1. Looked up from germline, CDR1 is SNHLY and CDR2 is FYNNEI. This CDR3 has 14 amino acids. The V segment lost 7 bases and the J segment 4 bases; nucleotides outside the gene matches: 8.

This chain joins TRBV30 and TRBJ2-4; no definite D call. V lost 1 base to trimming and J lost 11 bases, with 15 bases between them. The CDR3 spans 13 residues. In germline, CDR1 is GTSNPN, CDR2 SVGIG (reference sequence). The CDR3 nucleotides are TGTGCCTGGAGTGGGTTAGCATCAAGGCTTCAGTACTTC. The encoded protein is CAWSGLASRLQYF.

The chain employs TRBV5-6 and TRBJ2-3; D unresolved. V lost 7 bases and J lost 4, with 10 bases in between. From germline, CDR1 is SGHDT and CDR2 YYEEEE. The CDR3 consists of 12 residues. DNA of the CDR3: TGTGCCAGCCTCCTCCGTGCAGATACGCAGTATTTT. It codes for CASLLRADTQYF.

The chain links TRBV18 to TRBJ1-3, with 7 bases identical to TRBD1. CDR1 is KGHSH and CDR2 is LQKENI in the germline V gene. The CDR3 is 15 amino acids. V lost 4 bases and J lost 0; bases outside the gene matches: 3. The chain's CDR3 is CASSQTGDSGNTIYF. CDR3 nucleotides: TGTGCCAGCTCACAAACAGGGGACTCTGGAAACACCATATATTTT.

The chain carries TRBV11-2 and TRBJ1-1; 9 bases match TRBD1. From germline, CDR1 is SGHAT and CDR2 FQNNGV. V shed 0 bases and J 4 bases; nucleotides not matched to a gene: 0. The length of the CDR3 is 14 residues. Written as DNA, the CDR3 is TGTGCCAGCAGCTTAGAGGACAGGGGCACTGAAGCTTTCTTT. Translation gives CASSLEDRGTEAFF. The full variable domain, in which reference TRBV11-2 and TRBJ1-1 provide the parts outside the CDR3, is EAGVAQSPRYKIIEKRQSVAFWCNPISGHATLYWYQQILGQGPKLLIQFQNNGVVDDSQLPKDRFSAERLKGVDSTLKIQPAKLEDSAVYLCASSLEDRGTEAFFGQGTRLTVV.

In DNA, the CDR3 is TGTGCCAGCAGCTTAGACGCTTTAGCACAGGGGAATGAAAAACTGTTTTTT. This codes for CASSLDALAQGNEKLFF. The V and J genes are TRBV7-9 and TRBJ1-4; TRBD1 agrees at 7 bases. CDR1 SEHNR and CDR2 FQNEAQ come from the germline V gene (reference sequence). The CDR3 contains 17 residues. V trimming: 1 base; J trimming: 5 bases; junction bases outside the gene matches: 10. Together with reference TRBV7-9 and TRBJ1-4, the CDR3 gives the full variable domain: DTGVSQNPRHKITKRGQNVTFRCDPISEHNRLYWYRQTLGQGPEFLTYFQNEAQLEKSRLLSDRFSAERPKGSFSTLEIQRTEQGDSAMYLCASSLDALAQGNEKLFFGSGTQLSVL.

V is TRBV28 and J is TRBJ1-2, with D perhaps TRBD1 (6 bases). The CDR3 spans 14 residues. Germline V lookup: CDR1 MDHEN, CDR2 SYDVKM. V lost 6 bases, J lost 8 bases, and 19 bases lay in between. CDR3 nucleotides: TGTGCCAGCAGAATTGACCTAACAGGGCGAGGCTACACCTTC. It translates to CASRIDLTGRGYTF.

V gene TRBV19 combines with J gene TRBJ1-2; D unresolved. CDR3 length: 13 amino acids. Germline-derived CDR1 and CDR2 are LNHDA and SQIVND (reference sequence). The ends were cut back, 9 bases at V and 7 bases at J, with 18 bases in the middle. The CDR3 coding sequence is TGTGCCAGCCACCCTACCGGGTCCTTTGGCTACACCTTC. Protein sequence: CASHPTGSFGYTF. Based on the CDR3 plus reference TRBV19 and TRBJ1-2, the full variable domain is DGGITQSPKYLFRKEGQNVTLSCEQNLNHDAMYWYRQDPGQGLRLIYYSQIVNDFQKGDIAEGYSVSREKKESFPLTVTSAQKNPTAFYLCASHPTGSFGYTFGSGTRLTVV.

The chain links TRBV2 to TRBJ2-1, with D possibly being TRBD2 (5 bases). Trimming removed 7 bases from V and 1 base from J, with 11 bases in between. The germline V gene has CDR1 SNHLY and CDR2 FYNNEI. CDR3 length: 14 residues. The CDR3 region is CASMSGSSYNEQFF. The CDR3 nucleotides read TGTGCCAGCATGTCGGGGAGTTCCTACAATGAGCAGTTCTTC.

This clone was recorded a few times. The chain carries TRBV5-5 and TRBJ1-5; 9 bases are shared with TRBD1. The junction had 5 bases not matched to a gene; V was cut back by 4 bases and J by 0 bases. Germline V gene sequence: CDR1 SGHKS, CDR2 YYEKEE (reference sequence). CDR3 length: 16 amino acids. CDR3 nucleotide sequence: TGTGCCAGCAGCCCGGACAGGGGCTATAGCAATCAGCCCCAGCATTTT. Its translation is CASSPDRGYSNQPQHF.